The sequence of this T cell receptor beta chain was determined in a study of a mutant IDH1 vaccine in newly diagnosed glioma. For the study at large: Beginning 4-6 weeks after radiotherapy alone, or with temozolomide cycles, vaccination took place. An approximately 62% male, 37.5% female split and a mean age of 40.4 years characterized treated patients. Receipt of radiotherapy, temozolomide, or both preceded the study, and most received both.

V gave up 4 bases and J gave up 7 bases; unmatched junction bases: 2. CDR1 and CDR2 (germline): ENHRY, SYGVKD. The CDR3 totals 13 residues. Sequencing used immunoSEQ multiplex PCR; TCRdb keeps in-frame clones, though not all of them. The table shows around 32,000 clones, with around 77% occurring only once. This clone has just a few counts. Its antigen is not known. Time point denoted: week 35, safety follow-up. One vaccine dose held 300 ug of mutant IDH1 20-mer peptide and came with topical imiquimod. New IDH1-mutant, ATRX-lost WHO grade 3 or 4 astrocytomas occurred in donors. The sequenced sample was PBMCs, obtained from a glioma patient whose treatment included an IDH1 peptide vaccine. This rearrangement joins TRBV10-3 to TRBJ1-5; 9 bases line up with TRBD1. The TCR sequence derives from a man aged 35-49 years with glioma. Some clones in this sample may be carry-over from other donors' samples. DNA of the CDR3: TGTGCCATCAGTGGGGACAGGGCCCAGCCCCAGCATTTT. This gives the protein CAISGDRAQPQHF.